This TCR beta chain was sequenced during a study of cytomegalovirus exposure and HLA in healthy donors. The donors, nominally healthy at sampling, likely had unrecorded immune exposures. Trimming removed 5 bases from V and 8 bases from J; junction bases left unmatched: 13. CDR1 SEHNR and CDR2 FQNEAQ come from the germline V gene (reference sequence). The CDR3 loop spans 15 amino acids. The PCR employed 60 Vbeta primers together with 13 Jbeta primers. Sequencing was performed with immunoSEQ multiplex PCR; in TCRdb, only in-frame clones are kept and a portion is missing. The repertoire holds around 100,000 clones, with roughly 69% as singletons.

The sequenced sample consisted of PBMCs. This TCR was recovered from a young woman in good health and CMV-seronegative. The chain links TRBV7-9 to TRBJ1-2; 8 bases fit TRBD1. CDR3 nucleotide sequence: TGTGCCAGCAGCGTGACCGGGACAGGATTTGGCGGCTACACCTTC. Its protein is CASSVTGTGFGGYTF. The variable domain in full, with the rest retrieved from reference TRBV7-9 and TRBJ1-2, is DTGVSQNPRHKITKRGQNVTFRCDPISEHNRLYWYRQTLGQGPEFLTYFQNEAQLEKSRLLSDRFSAERPKGSFSTLEIQRTEQGDSAMYLCASSVTGTGFGGYTFGSGTRLTVV.